This is a list of T cell receptor beta chains from one sample in a study of T cells in Graves' hyperthyroidism and ophthalmopathy. TCRdb re-derived calls from the multiplex PCR reads in MiXCR, one entry per CDR3 protein. The sample carries around 700,000 distinct CDR3 sequences, around 40% recorded once. The sequenced material came from blood. The receptors derive from a woman aged 40 to 55 with Graves' hyperthyroidism. CDR3s include the opening cysteine and the closing phenylalanine or tryptophan. Fields, in order: J gene, D gene, V gene, clone size, CDR3 DNA, CDR3 protein. A D gene is named only where the DNA matches it firmly. Clone size is stated in some rows and not others, as once, few, many or a class when expanded.

TRBJ1-5 | - | TRBV6-4 | few | TGTGCCAGCAGTGCACAGGCGGATCAGCCCCAGCATTTT | CASSAQADQPQHF
TRBJ2-2 | TRBD1 | TRBV6-1 | - | TGTGCCAGCTCACCATTACAGGGGGCGAACACCGGGGAGCTGTTTTTT | CASSPLQGANTGELFF
TRBJ2-2 | - | TRBV10-3 | - | TGTGACCGTGAGCCTGGTGCCGGCACCGGGGAGCTGTTTTTT | CDREPGAGTGELFF
TRBJ2-5 | - | TRBV9 | few | TGTGCCAGCAGCGTAGACCACAGACAAGAGACCCAGTACTTC | CASSVDHRQETQYF
TRBJ1-5 | TRBD1 | TRBV7-9 | few | TGTGCCAGCAGCCATCAGGGGGACAATCAGCCCCAGCATTTT | CASSHQGDNQPQHF
TRBJ1-1 | - | TRBV19 | many | TGTGCCAGTAGTATTAAATCGGGGAACACTGAAGCTTTCTTT | CASSIKSGNTEAFF
TRBJ1-1 | - | TRBV28 | - | TGTGCCAGCAGGGACGGGCCACGGACCACTGAAGCTTTCTTT | CASRDGPRTTEAFF
TRBJ1-5 | - | TRBV2 | - | TGTGCCAGCAGCCCGAACCTTAGCAATCAGCCCCAGCATTTT | CASSPNLSNQPQHF
TRBJ1-1 | - | TRBV19 | - | TGTGCCGGTCACAGGGCTAACCGGAACACTGAAGCTTTCTTT | CAGHRANRNTEAFF
TRBJ2-5 | TRBD1 | TRBV9 | many | TGTGCCAGCAGCGTAGCAGAGGGGGCGATCCAGGAGACCCAGTACTTC | CASSVAEGAIQETQYF
TRBJ2-7 | - | TRBV29-1 | once | TGCAGCGTCGGACAGACTCACTACGAGCAGTACTTC | CSVGQTHYEQYF
TRBJ1-1 | - | TRBV6-1 | - | TGTGCCAGCTCACCAGGGGCACCGAACACTGAAGCTTTCTTT | CASSPGAPNTEAFF
TRBJ2-5 | TRBD2 | TRBV10-3 | - | TGTGCCATCAGTATCGGGACTACGAAAGAGACCCAGTACTTC | CAISIGTTKETQYF
TRBJ1-6 | - | TRBV4-3 | few | TGCGCCAGCAGCCAAGAAACAGGGTGGCATTCACCCCTCCACTTT | CASSQETGWHSPLHF
TRBJ1-5 | - | TRBV6-5 | - | TGTGCCAGCAGGAACAGTCAATCCAATCAGCCCCAGCATTTT | CASRNSQSNQPQHF
TRBJ2-5 | - | TRBV20-1 | many | TGCAGTGCTCCGATGGGGGTCGTGTGGACCCAGTACTTC | CSAPMGVVWTQYF
TRBJ2-1 | TRBD2 | TRBV10-3 | - | TGTGCCATCAGTGAGGGGCGGGGGTCCTACAATGAGCAGTTCTTC | CAISEGRGSYNEQFF
TRBJ1-2 | TRBD1 | TRBV12-3/TRBV12-4 | - | TGTGCCAGCAGTTCAACCCGGGACAGCCCCTATGGCTACACCTTC | CASSSTRDSPYGYTF
TRBJ1-2 | - | TRBV29-1 | - | TGCAGCGTTGAGGCCCTCTACGTGGGTGGCTACACCTTC | CSVEALYVGGYTF
TRBJ2-7 | TRBD2 | TRBV20-1 | many | TGCAGTGCTAGGTCCGGGACTAGCAGCTACGAGCAGTACTTC | CSARSGTSSYEQYF
TRBJ1-2 | - | TRBV6-4 | - | TGTGCCAGCAGTGAGCAAACGCTTGAGGGACGGAATAACTATGGCTACACCTTC | CASSEQTLEGRNNYGYTF
TRBJ2-6 | - | TRBV7-3 | many | TGTGCCAGCAGCTTAGGAGGGACTGGGGCCAACGTCCTGACTTTC | CASSLGGTGANVLTF
TRBJ1-2 | TRBD1 | TRBV20-1 | many | TGCAGTGCTAGTATAAGGACAGGGGGCAGTGGCTACACCTTC | CSASIRTGGSGYTF
TRBJ1-1 | - | TRBV19 | many | TGTGCCAGTCCACGTGAAGCTTTCTTT | CASPREAFF
TRBJ1-3 | TRBD1 | TRBV19 | - | TGTGCCAGTGCCTTTGGACAGGGGTTAACTGGAAACACCATATATTTT | CASAFGQGLTGNTIYF
TRBJ1-4 | TRBD1 | TRBV15 | - | TGTGCCACCAGCAGCGGGACAGGGAATGAAAAACTGTTTTTT | CATSSGTGNEKLFF
TRBJ1-6 | - | TRBV6-5 | few | TGTGCCAGCAGTTACTCGATTTCAGGGTACGAAGATTCACCCCTCCACTTT | CASSYSISGYEDSPLHF
TRBJ1-2 | - | TRBV2 | many | TGTGCCAGCAGTGAACAGATTCTAAACTATGGCTACACCTTC | CASSEQILNYGYTF
TRBJ2-3 | - | TRBV10-3 | once | TGTGCCATCAGTGAGTCGACATTAACTTCTAGCACAGATACGCAGTATTTT | CAISESTLTSSTDTQYF
TRBJ1-2 | - | TRBV29-1 | - | TGCAGCACCAGGGGAAGTGAGGGCTACACCTTC | CSTRGSEGYTF
TRBJ1-5 | - | TRBV7-9 | - | TGTTCCAGCAGCTCTAGCAATCAGCCCCAGCATTTT | CSSSSSNQPQHF
TRBJ1-2 | TRBD1 | TRBV28 | - | TGTGCCAGCAGTAAAGACAGGGACTATGGCTACACCTTC | CASSKDRDYGYTF
TRBJ1-2 | - | TRBV7-2 | - | TGTGCCAGCAGCTCCCTCCTAGTCCAGGCAGACTATGGCCACACCTTC | CASSSLLVQADYGHTF
TRBJ2-7 | - | TRBV7-2 | few | TGTGCCAGCAGTTACATATCCTACGAGCAGTACTTC | CASSYISYEQYF
TRBJ1-1 | TRBD1 | TRBV6-2/TRBV6-3 | - | TGTGCCAGCATTCGGACGCTGACAGGGGGACGGACTGAAGCTTTCTTT | CASIRTLTGGRTEAFF
TRBJ1-1 | - | TRBV6-5 | - | TGTGCCAGCAGTCCCCCTGGTTTGGGGGGGCGGATCACTGAAGCTTTCTTT | CASSPPGLGGRITEAFF
TRBJ2-3 | - | TRBV12-3/TRBV12-4 | few | TGTGCCAGCAGATCTCGTAGCACTGATACGCAGTATTTT | CASRSRSTDTQYF
TRBJ2-7 | TRBD1 | TRBV7-9 | many | TGTGCCAGCAGCCTTCTAGGGACAGGGAACGAGCAGTACTTC | CASSLLGTGNEQYF
TRBJ2-7 | TRBD2 | TRBV20-1 | many | TGCAGTCCTATCCCCCCTAGCGGGAGATACGAGCAGTACTTC | CSPIPPSGRYEQYF
TRBJ2-5 | - | TRBV7-2 | - | TGTGCCAGCAGCTTAGGGATGAAGTGGGAGACCCAGTACTTC | CASSLGMKWETQYF
TRBJ1-5 | TRBD1 | TRBV5-1 | - | TGCGCCAGCAGCTTGACCGGGACAGGCGGTCAGCCCCAGCATTTT | CASSLTGTGGQPQHF
TRBJ2-7 | - | TRBV19 | many | TGTGCCAGTCGACTCGAGCCGACCGACGAGCAGTACTTC | CASRLEPTDEQYF
TRBJ2-7 | - | TRBV20-1 | few | TGCAGTGTAGGGAGGGCAGGGGCAAATCGCGAGCAGTACTTC | CSVGRAGANREQYF
TRBJ1-4 | - | TRBV10-3 | - | TGTGCCATCAGTGAGGCCGGGTCAGATGAAAAACTGTTTTTT | CAISEAGSDEKLFF
TRBJ1-2 | - | TRBV7-8 | many | TGTGCCAGCAGCTTAAACACAAATAACTATGGCTACACCTTC | CASSLNTNNYGYTF
TRBJ1-5 | - | TRBV10-3 | - | TGTGCCATCAGACCAGGGAGGTACAATCAGCCCCAGCATTTT | CAIRPGRYNQPQHF
TRBJ1-1 | - | TRBV29-1 | many | TGCAGCGTTGAGGGGAGAGGTACTGAAGCTTTCTTT | CSVEGRGTEAFF
TRBJ2-5 | - | TRBV15 | - | TGTGCCACCAGCAGTTACGCAGGGATTCGGGAGACCCAGTACTTC | CATSSYAGIRETQYF
TRBJ1-4 | - | TRBV12-3/TRBV12-4 | - | TGTGCCAGCAGTTTAGCGCTACAGTTTCCCGTTACTTTT | CASSLALQFPVTF
TRBJ1-3 | - | TRBV28 | - | TGTGCCAGCAGTTTCTTGGGACCATTCTCTGGAAACACCATATATTTT | CASSFLGPFSGNTIYF
TRBJ1-1 | - | TRBV13 | many | TGTGCCAGCAGCGGGGGAGAGAACACTGAAGCTTTCTTT | CASSGGENTEAFF
TRBJ1-1 | - | TRBV6-5 | many | TGTGCCAGCAGGTACAGGATCATGAACACTGAAGCTTTCTTT | CASRYRIMNTEAFF
TRBJ1-2 | - | TRBV15 | many | TGTGCCACCAGCCCCGGGCAGGGACCCTATGGCTACACCTTC | CATSPGQGPYGYTF
TRBJ1-4 | - | TRBV2 | - | TGTGCCAGCAGTGAAAGGATGCTGAGTGAAAAACTGTTTTTT | CASSERMLSEKLFF
TRBJ2-7 | - | TRBV7-3 | - | TGTGCCAGCAGCTTAACGGGAGCTGAGCAGTACTTC | CASSLTGAEQYF
TRBJ2-5 | TRBD2 | TRBV7-9 | - | TGTGCCAGCAGCTTCGGTCGCGGGGGAGAGACCCAGTACTTC | CASSFGRGGETQYF
TRBJ1-1 | - | TRBV12-3/TRBV12-4 | - | TGTGCCAGCAGCCAAAGGGCTTTGGGGACTGAAGCTTTCTTT | CASSQRALGTEAFF